This T cell receptor (beta chain) was documented in a study of cytomegalovirus exposure and HLA in healthy donors. Findings and limits, study-wide: Further analysis was carried out later, and it showed several of the most significant clusters appearing linked to common viral pathogens. Later analysis demonstrated an association between a missense DCLRE1C variant and TCR beta V- and J-gene trimming. After further analysis at a later stage, 15,000 to 20,000 TCR beta sequences were associated with HLA alleles at 0.05 false discovery rate. Clonal expansion was found to be greater in HLA-associated TCR beta chains than in equally common others in a later analysis.

A word on this clone: As yet, its antigen is unknown.

Germline V CDR1 and CDR2: LNHDA, SQIVND (reference sequence). The CDR3 length is 15 residues. V gave up 6 bases and J gave up 4 bases, with 18 bases separating them. PCR primers comprised 60 Vbeta and 13 Jbeta primers. Method: immunoSEQ multiplex PCR; TCRdb's copy keeps in-frame clones and lacks some. The data contain 150,000 to 200,000 clones, roughly 77% of them singletons. The clonotype originates from a woman in her fifties or sixties in good health and CMV-seronegative. Sequencing was carried out using PBMCs. The chain has TRBV19 and TRBJ2-5; TRBD2 might be the D (6 bases). CDR3 DNA: TGTGCCAGTAGCCCGACTAGTTTATATGGAGAGACCCAGTACTTC. It codes for CASSPTSLYGETQYF.